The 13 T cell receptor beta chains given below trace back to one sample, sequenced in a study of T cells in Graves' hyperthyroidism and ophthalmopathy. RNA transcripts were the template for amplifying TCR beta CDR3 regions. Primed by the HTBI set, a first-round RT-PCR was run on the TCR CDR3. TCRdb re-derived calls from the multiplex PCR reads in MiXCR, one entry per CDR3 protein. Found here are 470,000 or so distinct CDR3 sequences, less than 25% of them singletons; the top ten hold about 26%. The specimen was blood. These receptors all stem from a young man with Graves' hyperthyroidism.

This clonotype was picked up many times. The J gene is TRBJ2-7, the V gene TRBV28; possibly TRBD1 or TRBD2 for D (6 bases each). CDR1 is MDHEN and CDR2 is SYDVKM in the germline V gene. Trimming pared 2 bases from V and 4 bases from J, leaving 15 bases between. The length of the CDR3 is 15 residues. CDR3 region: CASSLTGAVRYEQYF. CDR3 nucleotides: TGTGCCAGCAGTTTAACGGGGGCAGTTCGGTACGAGCAGTACTTC.

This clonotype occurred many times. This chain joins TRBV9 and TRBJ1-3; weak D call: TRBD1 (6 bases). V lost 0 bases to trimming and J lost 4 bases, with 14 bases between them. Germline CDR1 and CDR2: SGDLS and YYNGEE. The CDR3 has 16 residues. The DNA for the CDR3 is TGTGCCAGCAGCGTAGAGGACAGCTCTTGGGGAAACACCATATATTTT. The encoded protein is CASSVEDSSWGNTIYF.

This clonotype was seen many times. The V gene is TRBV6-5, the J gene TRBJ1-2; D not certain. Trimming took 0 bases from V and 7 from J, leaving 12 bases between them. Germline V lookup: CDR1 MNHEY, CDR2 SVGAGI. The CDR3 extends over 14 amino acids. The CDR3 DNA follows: TGTGCCAGCAGTTACTCCTGGGGAGGCAGTGGCTACACCTTC. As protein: CASSYSWGGSGYTF.

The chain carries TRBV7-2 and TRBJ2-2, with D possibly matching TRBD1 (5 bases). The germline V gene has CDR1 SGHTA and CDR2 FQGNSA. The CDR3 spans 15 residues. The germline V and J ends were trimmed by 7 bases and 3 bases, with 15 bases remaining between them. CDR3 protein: CASTPSGAYTGELFF. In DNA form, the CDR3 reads TGTGCCAGCACCCCGAGTGGGGCTTACACCGGGGAGCTGTTTTTT.

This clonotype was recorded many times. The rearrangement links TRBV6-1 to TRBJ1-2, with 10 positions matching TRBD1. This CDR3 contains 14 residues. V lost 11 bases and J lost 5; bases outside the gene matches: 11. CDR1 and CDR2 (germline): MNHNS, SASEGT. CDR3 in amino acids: CAGQGGFHKYGYTF. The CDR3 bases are TGTGCCGGACAGGGGGGGTTCCACAAATATGGCTACACCTTC.

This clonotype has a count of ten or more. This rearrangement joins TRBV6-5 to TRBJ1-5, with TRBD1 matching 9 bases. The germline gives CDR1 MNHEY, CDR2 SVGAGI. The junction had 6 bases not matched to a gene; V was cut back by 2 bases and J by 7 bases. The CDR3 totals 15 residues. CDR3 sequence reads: CASSYPDRGGQPQHF. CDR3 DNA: TGTGCCAGCAGTTACCCAGACAGGGGGGGACAGCCCCAGCATTTT.

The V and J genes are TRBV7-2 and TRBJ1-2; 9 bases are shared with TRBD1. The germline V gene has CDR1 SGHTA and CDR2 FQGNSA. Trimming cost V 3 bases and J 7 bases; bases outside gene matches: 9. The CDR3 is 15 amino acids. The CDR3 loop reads CASSFPPGTGFGYTF. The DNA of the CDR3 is TGTGCCAGCAGCTTCCCCCCCGGGACAGGGTTTGGCTACACCTTC.

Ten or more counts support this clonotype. CDR3 coding DNA: TGTGCCAGCAGTTGGGGGGACGGGAACACTGAAGCTTTCTTT. Translating gives CASSWGDGNTEAFF. The chain employs TRBV28 and TRBJ1-1; weak D call: TRBD1 (5 bases). This CDR3 is 14 amino acids long. Germline V gene sequence: CDR1 MDHEN, CDR2 SYDVKM. Deletions cut 4 bases from V and 1 base from J, with 10 bases between.

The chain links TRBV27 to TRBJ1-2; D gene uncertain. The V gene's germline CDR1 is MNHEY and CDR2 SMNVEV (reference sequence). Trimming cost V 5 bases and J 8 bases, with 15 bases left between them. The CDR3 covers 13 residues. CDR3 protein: CASSLHGRGGYTF. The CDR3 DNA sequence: TGTGCCAGCAGTCTACATGGTCGCGGGGGCTACACCTTC.

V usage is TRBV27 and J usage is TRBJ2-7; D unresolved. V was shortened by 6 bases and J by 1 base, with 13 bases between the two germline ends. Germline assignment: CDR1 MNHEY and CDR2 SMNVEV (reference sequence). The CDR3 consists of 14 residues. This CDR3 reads CASSRTELSYEQYF. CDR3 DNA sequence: TGTGCCAGCAGCCGGACGGAACTTTCCTACGAGCAGTACTTC.

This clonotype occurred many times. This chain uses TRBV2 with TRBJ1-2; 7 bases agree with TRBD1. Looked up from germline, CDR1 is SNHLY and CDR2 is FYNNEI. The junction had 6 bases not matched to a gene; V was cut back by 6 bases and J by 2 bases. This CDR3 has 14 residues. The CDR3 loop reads CASRGGQRNYGYTF. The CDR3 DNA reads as TGTGCCAGCAGAGGGGGACAGCGGAACTATGGCTACACCTTC.

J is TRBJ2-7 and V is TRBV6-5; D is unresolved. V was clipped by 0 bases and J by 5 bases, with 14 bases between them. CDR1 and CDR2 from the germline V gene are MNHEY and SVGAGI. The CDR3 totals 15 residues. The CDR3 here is CASSYSIDIPHEQYF. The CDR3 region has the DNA TGTGCCAGCAGTTACTCGATAGACATACCCCACGAGCAGTACTTC.

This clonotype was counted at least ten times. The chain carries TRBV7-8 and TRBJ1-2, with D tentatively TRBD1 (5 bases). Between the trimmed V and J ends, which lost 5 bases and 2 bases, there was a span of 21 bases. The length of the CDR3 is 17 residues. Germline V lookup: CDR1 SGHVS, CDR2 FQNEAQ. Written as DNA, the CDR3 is TGTGCCAGCAGCGTCTCCGGGACCGAGCGGCCCAACTATGGCTACACCTTC. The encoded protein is CASSVSGTERPNYGYTF. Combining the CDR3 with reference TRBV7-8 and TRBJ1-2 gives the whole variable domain GAGVSQSPRYKVAKRGQDVALRCDPISGHVSLFWYQQALGQGPEFLTYFQNEAQLDKSGLPSDRFFAERPEGSVSTLKIQRTQQEDSAVYLCASSVSGTERPNYGYTFGSGTRLTVV.